Following are 21 T cell receptor beta chains from one sample sequenced in a study of cytomegalovirus exposure and HLA in healthy donors. PCR amplification relied on 60 Vbeta primers (plus 13 Jbeta primers). Repertoires were generated with immunoSEQ multiplex PCR, while TCRdb's copy carries only in-frame clones and drops some. The sample has roughly 98,000 clones, more than 60% seen once. Specimen: PBMCs. The receptors come from a man aged 18 to 29 in good health and CMV-seropositive.

This clone was seen more than once but under ten times. The rearrangement uses TRBV30 and TRBJ1-1; D unclear. The V end was cut by 0 bases, the J end by 5 bases, with 19 bases between. Germline CDR1 and CDR2: GTSNPN and SVGIG (reference sequence). This CDR3 region has 16 residues. The CDR3 coding sequence is TGTGCCTGGAGTGTACGGGTTGGAACAAGTGGAACTGAAGCTTTCTTT. This encodes CAWSVRVGTSGTEAFF.

The chain employs TRBV10-3 and TRBJ2-5, with 10 bases identical to TRBD1. The length of the CDR3 is 14 residues. The germline CDR1 and CDR2 sequences are ENHRY and SYGVKD. The V gene end was trimmed by 6 bases and the J gene end by 5 bases; junction bases not matched to a gene: 6. The CDR3 bases are TGTGCCATCAGCCGGACAGGGGGGTACGAGACCCAGTACTTC. Its protein product is CAISRTGGYETQYF.

The chain has TRBV30 and TRBJ2-5, with 7 bases matching TRBD2. V was pared by 1 base and J by 5 bases, with 4 bases of the junction left unmatched. This CDR3 is built from 13 residues. CDR1 and CDR2 (germline): GTSNPN, SVGIG (reference sequence). The CDR3 sequence is CAWSGGGRETQYF. CDR3 DNA: TGTGCCTGGAGTGGGGGGGGGAGGGAGACCCAGTACTTC. Full variable domain (rest looked up from reference TRBV30 and TRBJ2-5): SQTIHQWPATLVQPVGSPLSLECTVEGTSNPNLYWYRQAAGRGLQLLFYSVGIGQISSEVPQNLSASRPQDRQFILSSKKLLLSDSGFYLCAWSGGGRETQYFGPGTRLLVL.

The rearrangement joins TRBV30 to TRBJ1-1, with 7 bases lining up with TRBD1. The CDR3 runs to 13 residues. Germline V CDR1 and CDR2: GTSNPN, SVGIG (reference sequence). The trim removed 4 bases at V and 7 bases at J, leaving 9 bases unmatched. DNA of the CDR3: TGTGCCTGGAAAGACAGGGCGAGACGTGAAGCTTTCTTT. This translates into CAWKDRARREAFF.

This sequence joins TRBV5-6 and TRBJ2-3; TRBD2 aligns across 8 bases. The V and J ends lost 4 bases and 1 base, in that order; junction bases with no gene match: 11. In germline, CDR1 is SGHDT, CDR2 YYEEEE. There are 17 residues in the CDR3. The CDR3 DNA follows: TGTGCCAGCAGCGGATTAGCGGGGACGTTCGGCACAGATACGCAGTATTTT. This translates into CASSGLAGTFGTDTQYF.

The chain couples TRBV19 to TRBJ2-3, with D unclear. The CDR3 consists of 13 residues. The germline CDR1 and CDR2 sequences are LNHDA and SQIVND (reference sequence). V lost 1 base to trimming and J lost 6 bases, with 8 bases between them. The CDR3 region is CASSIAGLDTQYF. CDR3 bases: TGTGCCAGTAGTATAGCTGGGCTGGATACGCAGTATTTT.

This clone was seen only a few times. The chain couples TRBV5-1 to TRBJ2-7; 7 bases align to TRBD1. Germline values: CDR1 SGHRS, CDR2 YFSETQ. With V trimmed by 5 bases and J by 6 bases, 2 bases remained unmatched. The CDR3 runs to 11 residues. The CDR3 nucleotides are TGCGCCAGCAGACAGGGGCCCGAGCAGTACTTC. Translating it yields CASRQGPEQYF.

The chain joins TRBV2 to TRBJ2-5; 11 nucleotides line up with TRBD1. V shed 4 bases, J shed 1 base, and the junction held 5 bases outside the gene matches. Germline V CDR1 and CDR2: SNHLY, FYNNEI. The CDR3 spans 16 residues. CDR3 sequence: CASSGSGTGGQETQYF. The CDR3 DNA sequence: TGTGCCAGCAGTGGAAGTGGGACAGGGGGCCAAGAGACCCAGTACTTC.

Only a few counts were recorded for this clone. This rearrangement joins TRBV2 to TRBJ2-5, with 7 nucleotides matching TRBD1. This CDR3 region has 13 residues. The V segment lost 5 bases and the J segment 5 bases; nucleotides outside the gene matches: 5. CDR1 is SNHLY and CDR2 is FYNNEI in the germline V gene. Here the CDR3 reads CASSMTGTETQYF. Here the CDR3 DNA reads TGTGCCAGCAGTATGACAGGGACCGAGACCCAGTACTTC.

This clone is a singleton in its sample. This sequence joins TRBV13 and TRBJ2-7, with 13 bases lining up with TRBD2. Trimming took 4 bases from V and 0 from J; bases not matched to a gene: 6. The CDR3 totals 17 residues. The V gene's germline CDR1 is PRHDT and CDR2 FYEKMQ (reference sequence). In nucleotides, the CDR3 is TGTGCCAGCAGCTCGACTAGCGGGGGGTCCGGCTCCTACGAGCAGTACTTC. Protein sequence: CASSSTSGGSGSYEQYF.

V gene TRBV27 combines with J gene TRBJ2-7; 10 positions match TRBD1. Trimming at V came to 8 bases and at J to 1 base, leaving 2 bases not matched to a gene. The germline V gene has CDR1 MNHEY and CDR2 SMNVEV (reference sequence). The CDR3 is 13 residues long. Here the CDR3 reads CASGGQGSYEQYF. In nucleotides, the CDR3 is TGTGCCAGCGGGGGACAGGGGTCCTACGAGCAGTACTTC.

The chain has TRBV5-6 and TRBJ2-1; the match to TRBD1 covers 10 bases. After removal of 0 bases from V and 7 bases from J, the junction contained 4 bases not matched to a gene. The CDR3 spans 15 residues. Germline lookup yields CDR1 SGHDT and CDR2 YYEEEE. The CDR3: CASSLELGQGNEQFF. CDR3 sequence (DNA): TGTGCCAGCAGCTTGGAGTTGGGACAGGGGAATGAGCAGTTCTTC.

V is TRBV5-1 and J is TRBJ2-7; TRBD2 matches 8 bases. CDR1 SGHRS and CDR2 YFSETQ come from the germline V gene. The CDR3 consists of 18 residues. Trimming took 4 bases from V and 0 from J; bases not matched to a gene: 15. CDR3 sequence reads: CASSLRSEGSGDSYEQYF. The CDR3 DNA sequence: TGCGCCAGCAGCCTACGGAGTGAAGGTAGCGGGGACTCCTACGAGCAGTACTTC.

This clone has ten or more counts. This chain connects TRBV4-1 to TRBJ1-4, with D possibly being TRBD1 (6 bases). The V end lost 5 bases, the J end lost 6 bases, and 22 bases lay between the germline ends. This CDR3 spans 17 amino acids. The germline CDR1 and CDR2 sequences are MGHRA and YSYEKL. DNA for the CDR3: TGCGCCAGCAGCTCCCAAGCCCATGGGGGCGAAGATGAAAAACTGTTTTTT. Translated, it gives CASSSQAHGGEDEKLFF.

The chain links TRBV10-1 to TRBJ2-3, with TRBD2 matching over 7 bases. Germline V gene lookup returns CDR1 WNHNN and CDR2 SYGVQD (reference sequence). The J segment lost 9 bases and the V segment lost 6 bases, leaving 9 bases of the junction unmatched. The CDR3 loop spans 13 amino acids. This chain's CDR3 is CASSERFGGTQYF. CDR3 bases: TGCGCCAGCAGCGAACGGTTCGGGGGGACGCAGTATTTT.

The chain combines TRBV28 with TRBJ1-6; 8 nucleotides align to TRBD1. From germline, CDR1 is MDHEN and CDR2 SYDVKM. This CDR3 has 15 residues. The V segment lost 1 base and the J segment 6 bases; nucleotides outside the gene matches: 2. The CDR3: CASSLLDRGNSPLHF. The CDR3 DNA reads TGTGCCAGCAGTTTATTAGACAGGGGTAATTCACCCCTCCACTTT. The whole variable domain, filled in from reference TRBV28 and TRBJ1-6, reads DVKVTQSSRYLVKRTGEKVFLECVQDMDHENMFWYRQDPGLGLRLIYFSYDVKMKEKGDIPEGYSVSREKKERFSLILESASTNQTSMYLCASSLLDRGNSPLHFGNGTRLTVT.

This clone was seen once. The rearrangement uses TRBV15 and TRBJ2-7; TRBD1 agrees at 8 bases. Trimming cost V 5 bases and J 4 bases; bases outside gene matches: 13. This CDR3 spans 16 amino acids. Looked up from germline, CDR1 is LNHNV and CDR2 is YYDKDF (reference sequence). As DNA, the CDR3 is TGTGCCACCAGCGTTCGACAGGGGCTTTATCCGTACGAGCAGTACTTC. This encodes CATSVRQGLYPYEQYF.

The chain couples TRBV29-1 to TRBJ1-2, with D unresolved. This CDR3 spans 12 amino acids. Between the trimmed V and J ends, which lost 6 bases and 4 bases, there was a span of 12 bases. CDR1 SQVTM and CDR2 ANQGSEA come from the germline V gene. The DNA for the CDR3 is TGCAGCGTGAGGATACCCTTCTATGGCTACACCTTC. Amino acid sequence: CSVRIPFYGYTF.

The rearrangement uses TRBV10-3 and TRBJ1-3, with TRBD1 matching 9 bases. In germline, CDR1 is ENHRY, CDR2 SYGVKD. V was pared by 10 bases and J by 8 bases, with 12 bases of the junction left unmatched. The CDR3 runs 14 residues. CDR3 sequence (DNA): TGTGCCAGCCGGACAGGGGCCCTGCGGGACACCATATATTTT. Translated: CASRTGALRDTIYF.

V usage is TRBV19 and J usage is TRBJ2-7; TRBD2 is a possible D gene (6 bases). Per germline, CDR1 LNHDA and CDR2 SQIVND (reference sequence). V was shortened by 3 bases and J by 0 bases, with 9 bases between the two germline ends. The CDR3 covers 14 residues. The CDR3 DNA reads as TGTGCCAGTAGTATTCGGGGGAGCTCCTACGAGCAGTACTTC. Encoded protein: CASSIRGSSYEQYF.

This clone showed up just once. The V gene is TRBV4-1, the J gene TRBJ2-1, with D unclear. Trimming shortened V by 3 bases and J by 1 base, and 10 bases separated the two germline ends. The CDR3 length is 15 residues. Germline CDR1 MGHRA, CDR2 YSYEKL. CDR3 in DNA: TGCGCCAGCAGCCACCAGACAACATCCTACAATGAGCAGTTCTTC. Translation: CASSHQTTSYNEQFF.